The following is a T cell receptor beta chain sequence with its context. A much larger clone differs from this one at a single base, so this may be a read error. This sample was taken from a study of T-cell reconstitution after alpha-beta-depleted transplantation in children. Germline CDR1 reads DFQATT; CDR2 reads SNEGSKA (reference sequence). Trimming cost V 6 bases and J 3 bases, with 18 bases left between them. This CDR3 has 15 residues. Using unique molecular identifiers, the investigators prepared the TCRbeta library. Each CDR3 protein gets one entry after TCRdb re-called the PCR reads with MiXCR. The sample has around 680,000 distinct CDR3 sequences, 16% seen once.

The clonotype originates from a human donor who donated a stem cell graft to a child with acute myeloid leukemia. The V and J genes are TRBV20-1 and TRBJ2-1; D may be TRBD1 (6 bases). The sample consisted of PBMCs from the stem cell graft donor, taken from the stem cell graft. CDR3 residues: CSAPGAVSCYNEQFF. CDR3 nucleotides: TGCAGTGCCCCAGGGGCAGTTAGCTGCTACAATGAGCAGTTCTTC.